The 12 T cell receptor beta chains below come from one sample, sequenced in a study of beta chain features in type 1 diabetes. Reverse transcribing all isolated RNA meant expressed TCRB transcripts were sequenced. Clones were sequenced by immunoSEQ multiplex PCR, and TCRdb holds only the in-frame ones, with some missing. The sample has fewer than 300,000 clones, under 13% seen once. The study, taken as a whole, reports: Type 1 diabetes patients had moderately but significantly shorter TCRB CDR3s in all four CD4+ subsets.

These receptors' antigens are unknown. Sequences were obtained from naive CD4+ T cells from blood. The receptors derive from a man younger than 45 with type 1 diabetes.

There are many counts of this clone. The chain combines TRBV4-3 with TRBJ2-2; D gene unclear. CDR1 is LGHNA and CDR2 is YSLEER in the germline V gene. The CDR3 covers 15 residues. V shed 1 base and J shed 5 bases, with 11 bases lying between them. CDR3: CASSQGRRGTGELFF. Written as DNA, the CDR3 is TGCGCCAGCAGCCAAGGGCGGAGAGGTACCGGGGAGCTGTTTTTT.

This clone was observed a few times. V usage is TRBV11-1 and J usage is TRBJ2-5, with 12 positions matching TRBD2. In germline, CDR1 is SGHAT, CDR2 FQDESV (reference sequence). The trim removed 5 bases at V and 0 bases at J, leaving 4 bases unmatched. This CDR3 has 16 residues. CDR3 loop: CASSQGTSGYQETQYF. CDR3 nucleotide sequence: TGTGCCAGCAGCCAAGGGACTAGCGGGTACCAAGAGACCCAGTACTTC.

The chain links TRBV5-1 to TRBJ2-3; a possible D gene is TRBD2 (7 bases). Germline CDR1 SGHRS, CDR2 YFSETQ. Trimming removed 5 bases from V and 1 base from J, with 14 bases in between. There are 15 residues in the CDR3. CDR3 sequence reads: CASSLGGAGTDTQYF. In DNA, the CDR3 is TGCGCCAGCAGTTTAGGGGGGGCCGGCACAGATACGCAGTATTTT.

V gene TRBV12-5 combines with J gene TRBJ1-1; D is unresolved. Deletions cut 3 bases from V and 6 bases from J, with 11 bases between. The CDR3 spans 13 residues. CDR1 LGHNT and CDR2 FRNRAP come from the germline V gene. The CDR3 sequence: CASGLSFSSEAFF. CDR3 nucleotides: TGTGCTAGTGGTTTAAGTTTTAGTTCTGAAGCTTTCTTT.

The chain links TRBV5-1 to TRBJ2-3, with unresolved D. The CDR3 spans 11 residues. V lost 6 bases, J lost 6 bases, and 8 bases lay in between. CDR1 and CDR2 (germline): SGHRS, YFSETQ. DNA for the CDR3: TGCGCCAGCAAAGCCGTGGATACGCAGTATTTT. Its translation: CASKAVDTQYF.

The CDR3 sequence is CASSGQGRTYNEQFF. CDR3 sequence (DNA): TGTGCCAGCAGCGGACAGGGTCGAACCTACAATGAGCAGTTCTTC. V and J are TRBV9 and TRBJ2-1; the match to TRBD1 covers 7 bases. The CDR3 length is 15 residues. Germline V gene lookup returns CDR1 SGDLS and CDR2 YYNGEE. V dropped 3 bases and J dropped 2; count of bases not matched to a gene: 5.

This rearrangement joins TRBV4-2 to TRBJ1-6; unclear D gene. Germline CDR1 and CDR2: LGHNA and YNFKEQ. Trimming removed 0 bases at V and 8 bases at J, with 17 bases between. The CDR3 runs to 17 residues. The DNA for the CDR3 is TGTGCCAGCAGCCAAGATCCTCGAACGGAGCCCTATTCACCCCTCCACTTT. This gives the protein CASSQDPRTEPYSPLHF.

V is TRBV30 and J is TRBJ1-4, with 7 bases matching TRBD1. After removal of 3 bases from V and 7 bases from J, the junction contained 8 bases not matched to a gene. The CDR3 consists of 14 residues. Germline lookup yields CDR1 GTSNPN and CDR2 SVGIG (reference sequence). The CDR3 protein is CAWSRQGAREKLFF. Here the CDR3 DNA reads TGTGCCTGGAGCCGACAGGGTGCCCGTGAAAAACTGTTTTTT. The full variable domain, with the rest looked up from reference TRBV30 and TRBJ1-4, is SQTIHQWPATLVQPVGSPLSLECTVEGTSNPNLYWYRQAAGRGLQLLFYSVGIGQISSEVPQNLSASRPQDRQFILSSKKLLLSDSGFYLCAWSRQGAREKLFFGSGTQLSVL.

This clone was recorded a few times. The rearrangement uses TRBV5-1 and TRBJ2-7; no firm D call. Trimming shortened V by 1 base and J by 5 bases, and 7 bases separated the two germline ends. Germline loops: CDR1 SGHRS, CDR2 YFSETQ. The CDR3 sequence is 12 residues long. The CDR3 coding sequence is TGCGCCAGCAGCTTGTCGGGTGACGAGCAGTACTTC. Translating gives CASSLSGDEQYF.

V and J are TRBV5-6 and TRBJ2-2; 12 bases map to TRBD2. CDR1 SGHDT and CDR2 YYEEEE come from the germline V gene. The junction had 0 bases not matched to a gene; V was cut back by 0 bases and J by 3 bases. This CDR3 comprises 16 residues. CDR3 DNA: TGTGCCAGCAGCTTGGGACTAGCGGGGGACACCGGGGAGCTGTTTTTT. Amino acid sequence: CASSLGLAGDTGELFF.

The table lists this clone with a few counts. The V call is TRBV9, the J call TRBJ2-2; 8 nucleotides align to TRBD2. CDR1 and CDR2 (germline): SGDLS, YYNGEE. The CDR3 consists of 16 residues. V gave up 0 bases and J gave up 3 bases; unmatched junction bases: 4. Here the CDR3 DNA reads TGTGCCAGCAGCGTAGGGGCGGGGGGCGACACCGGGGAGCTGTTTTTT. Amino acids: CASSVGAGGDTGELFF.

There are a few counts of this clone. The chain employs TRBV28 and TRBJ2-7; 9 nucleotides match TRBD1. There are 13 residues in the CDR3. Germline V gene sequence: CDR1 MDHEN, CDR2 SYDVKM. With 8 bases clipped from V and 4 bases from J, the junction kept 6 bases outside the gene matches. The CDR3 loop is CASLGQGSYEQYF. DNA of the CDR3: TGTGCCAGCCTCGGACAGGGGTCTTACGAGCAGTACTTC.